This T cell receptor (beta chain) was captured in a study of blood T cell repertoires in COVID-19. Study-wide context: Acute and convalescent COVID-19 samples came from the United States, Italy and Spain. In each case, the material was cDNA or gDNA derived from T cells, B-cell-depleted T cells, or PBMCs.

Under the authors' procedure: It was from reference gene primer amplification that nucleated cell counts were estimated. The method was immunoSEQ multiplex PCR; TCRdb's version includes in-frame clones alone and lacks a portion of them. That table supplies the V and J calls and clone size; D and trimming were determined from the DNA. The profile covers about 360,000 clones, with around nine tenths appearing a single time and less than 9% taken by the ten largest. The CDR3 length is 13 residues. With 8 bases removed from V and 0 bases from J, the gap between germline ends came to 8 bases. The germline V gene encodes CDR1 WNHNN and CDR2 SYGVQD (reference sequence). Enrollment of patients from Seattle took place during active infection, with longitudinal follow-up. This clone occurred once.

This sequence originates from a woman aged 55-70 years with COVID-19, enrolled during active disease. The gene calls are TRBV10-1 and TRBJ1-3, with no clear D. Sequenced sample: peripheral blood. The CDR3 bases are TGCGCCAGCGCCGCTAACTCTGGAAACACCATATATTTT. Encoded protein: CASAANSGNTIYF.